These 10 T cell receptor beta chains were sequenced from one sample in a study of shared clonotypes between healthy human individuals. The naive CD8 fraction comprised CD45RO-negative cells positively selected for CCR7 and excluded terminally differentiated effector memory CD45RA+ cells. Assay used: immunoSEQ multiplex PCR; TCRdb lists only in-frame clones, some missing. The data show millions of clones, around 96% seen once. Sequences were obtained from naive CD8+ T cells sorted from blood. These receptors came from a man aged 18 to 30 in good health.

The chain is built from TRBV13 and TRBJ2-3; tentatively, D is TRBD2 (6 bases). Looked up from germline, CDR1 is PRHDT and CDR2 is FYEKMQ (reference sequence). Trimming pared 4 bases from V and 2 bases from J, leaving 19 bases between. The CDR3 totals 17 residues. CDR3 loop: CASSSKDRTISTDTQYF. The CDR3 DNA reads as TGTGCCAGCAGCTCAAAGGACCGGACTATATCCACAGATACGCAGTATTTT.

This sequence joins TRBV7-9 and TRBJ2-7, with 9 nucleotides matching TRBD2. Germline CDR1 reads SEHNR; CDR2 reads FQNEAQ (reference sequence). J was trimmed by 2 bases and V by 4 bases; bases with no gene match: 3. The CDR3 contains 14 residues. CDR3 sequence: CASSSSGMAYEQYF. In nucleotides, the CDR3 is TGTGCCAGCAGCTCTAGCGGGATGGCCTACGAGCAGTACTTC.

The chain couples TRBV27 to TRBJ2-3; no clear D. Trimming cost V 5 bases and J 1 base, with 13 bases left between them. Germline CDR1 and CDR2: MNHEY and SMNVEV (reference sequence). This CDR3 has 15 residues. The CDR3 DNA follows: TGTGCCAGCAGTCCGATCGTGGCGGGCACAGATACGCAGTATTTT. Its protein is CASSPIVAGTDTQYF.

CDR3 sequence (DNA): TGTGCCAGTAATATAGCGGACTCCTACGAGCAGTACTTC. It is translated as CASNIADSYEQYF. This chain connects TRBV7-9 to TRBJ2-7, with TRBD2 as a possible D gene (6 bases). Trimming took off 9 bases at V and 0 bases at J, with 12 bases between the two ends. The germline gives CDR1 SEHNR, CDR2 FQNEAQ (reference sequence). The length of the CDR3 is 13 residues.

The chain uses TRBV9 and TRBJ2-1, with D tentatively TRBD1 (5 bases). Trimming left V 4 bases short and J 2 bases short, with 10 bases between. The CDR3 runs 14 residues. Germline CDR1 reads SGDLS; CDR2 reads YYNGEE. In nucleotides, the CDR3 is TGTGCCAGCAGCCTCCAGACAGCCTACAATGAGCAGTTCTTC. Protein product: CASSLQTAYNEQFF.

The chain has TRBV5-1 and TRBJ2-5; 9 nucleotides match TRBD2. V lost 4 bases to trimming and J lost 1 base; unmatched junction nucleotides: 11. The CDR3 runs to 17 residues. Looked up from germline, CDR1 is SGHRS and CDR2 is YFSETQ. Here the CDR3 DNA reads TGCGCCAGCAGCCCGGGGCCGACTAGCGGATTCCAAGAGACCCAGTACTTC. Protein product: CASSPGPTSGFQETQYF.

The chain uses TRBV6-1 and TRBJ1-6, with D uncertain. V was pared by 4 bases and J by 8 bases, with 9 bases between. The germline CDR1 and CDR2 sequences are MNHNS and SASEGT. The CDR3 length is 13 residues. CDR3 sequence reads: CASSAQDYSPLHF. The CDR3 nucleotides are TGTGCCAGCAGTGCCCAGGATTATTCACCCCTCCACTTT.

In the case of this clone: In the same sample, other DNA sequences code for this CDR3. The V call is TRBV11-3, the J call TRBJ2-3; D not certain. The V and J ends lost 1 base and 4 bases respectively, with 3 bases between them. The CDR3 runs 12 residues. Germline V gives CDR1 SGHNT, CDR2 YENEEA. The CDR3 loop reads CASSLGADTQYF. The CDR3 nucleotides are TGTGCCAGCAGCTTAGGAGCAGATACGCAGTATTTT. The full variable domain, in which reference TRBV11-3 and TRBJ2-3 provide the parts outside the CDR3, is EAGVVQSPRYKIIEKKQPVAFWCNPISGHNTLYWYLQNLGQGPELLIRYENEEAVDDSQLPKDRFSAERLKGVDSTLKIQPAELGDSAVYLCASSLGADTQYFGPGTRLTVL.

This clone was seen only a few times. The V call is TRBV25-1, the J call TRBJ1-4; 10 nucleotides agree with TRBD1. V was clipped by 8 bases and J by 8 bases; unmatched bases: 8. This CDR3 region has 14 residues. Germline CDR1 and CDR2: MGHDK and SYGVNS. This chain's CDR3 is CASALGDRGEKLFF. In DNA, the CDR3 is TGTGCCAGCGCCCTAGGGGACAGGGGCGAAAAACTGTTTTTT.

This chain links TRBV4-3 with TRBJ2-6; D call uncertain. Germline CDR1 is LGHNA and CDR2 is YSLEER. The CDR3 is 14 amino acids. V was cut by 1 base and J by 4 bases, with 5 bases left in between. The CDR3 region has the DNA TGCGCCAGCAGCCAAGTCGAGGGGGCCAACGTCCTGACTTTC. Protein: CASSQVEGANVLTF.